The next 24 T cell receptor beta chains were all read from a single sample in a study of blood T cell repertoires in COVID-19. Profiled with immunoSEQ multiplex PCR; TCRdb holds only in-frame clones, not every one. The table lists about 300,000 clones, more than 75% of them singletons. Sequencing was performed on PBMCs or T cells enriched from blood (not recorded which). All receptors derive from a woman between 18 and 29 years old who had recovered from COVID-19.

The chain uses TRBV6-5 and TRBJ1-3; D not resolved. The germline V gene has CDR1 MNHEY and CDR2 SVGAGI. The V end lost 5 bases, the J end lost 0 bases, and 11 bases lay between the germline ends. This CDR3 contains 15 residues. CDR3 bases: TGTGCCAGCAGTCCTAACCACAGCTCTGGAAACACCATATATTTT. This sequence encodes CASSPNHSSGNTIYF.

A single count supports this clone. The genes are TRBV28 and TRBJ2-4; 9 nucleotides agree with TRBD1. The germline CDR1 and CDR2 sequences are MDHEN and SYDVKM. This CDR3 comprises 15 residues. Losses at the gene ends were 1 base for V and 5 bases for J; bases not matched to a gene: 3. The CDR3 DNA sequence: TGTGCCAGCAGTTTATATAGGACAGGGGAAAACATTCAGTACTTC. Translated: CASSLYRTGENIQYF.

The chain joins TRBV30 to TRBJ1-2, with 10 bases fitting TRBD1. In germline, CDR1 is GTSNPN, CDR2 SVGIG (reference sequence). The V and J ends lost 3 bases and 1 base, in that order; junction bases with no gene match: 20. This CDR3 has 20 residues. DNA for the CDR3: TGTGCCTGGAGAACCGGGACAGGGGTGTTTTCGTCCCCTTATAACTATGGCTACACCTTC. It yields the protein CAWRTGTGVFSSPYNYGYTF.

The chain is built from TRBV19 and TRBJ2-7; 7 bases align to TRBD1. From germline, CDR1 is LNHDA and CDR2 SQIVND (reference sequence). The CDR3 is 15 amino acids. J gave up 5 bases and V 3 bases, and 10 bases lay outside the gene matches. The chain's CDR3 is CASSMVGTDYNEQYF. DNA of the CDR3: TGTGCCAGTAGTATGGTAGGGACAGACTACAACGAGCAGTACTTC.

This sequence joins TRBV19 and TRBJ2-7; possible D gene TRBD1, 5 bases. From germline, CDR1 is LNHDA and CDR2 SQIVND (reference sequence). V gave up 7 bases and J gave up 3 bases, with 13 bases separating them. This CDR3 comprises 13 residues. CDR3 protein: CASTDKGRYEQYF. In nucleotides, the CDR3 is TGTGCCAGTACGGACAAGGGGCGCTACGAGCAGTACTTC.

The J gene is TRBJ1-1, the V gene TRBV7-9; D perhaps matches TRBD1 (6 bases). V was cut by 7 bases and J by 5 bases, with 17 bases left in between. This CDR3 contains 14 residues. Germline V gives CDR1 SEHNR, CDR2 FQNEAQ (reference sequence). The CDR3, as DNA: TGTGCCAGCACCCCGGCGACAGGTCGGACTGAAGCTTTCTTT. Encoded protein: CASTPATGRTEAFF.

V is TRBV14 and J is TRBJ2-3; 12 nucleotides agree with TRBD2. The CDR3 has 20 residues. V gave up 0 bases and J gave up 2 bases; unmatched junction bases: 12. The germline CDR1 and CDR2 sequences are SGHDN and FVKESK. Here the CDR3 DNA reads TGTGCCAGCAGCCAAGACGCCTCTCTAGCGGGGGGGCTCCCCACAGATACGCAGTATTTT. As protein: CASSQDASLAGGLPTDTQYF. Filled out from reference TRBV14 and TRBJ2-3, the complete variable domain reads EAGVTQFPSHSVIEKGQTVTLRCDPISGHDNLYWYRRVMGKEIKFLLHFVKESKQDESGMPNNRFLAERTGGTYSTLKVQPAELEDSGVYFCASSQDASLAGGLPTDTQYFGPGTRLTVL.

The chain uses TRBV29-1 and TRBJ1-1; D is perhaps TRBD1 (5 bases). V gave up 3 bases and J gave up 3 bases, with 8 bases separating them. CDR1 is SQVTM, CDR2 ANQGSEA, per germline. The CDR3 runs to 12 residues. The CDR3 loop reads CSVEEGDTEAFF. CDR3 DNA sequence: TGCAGCGTTGAGGAAGGGGACACTGAAGCTTTCTTT.

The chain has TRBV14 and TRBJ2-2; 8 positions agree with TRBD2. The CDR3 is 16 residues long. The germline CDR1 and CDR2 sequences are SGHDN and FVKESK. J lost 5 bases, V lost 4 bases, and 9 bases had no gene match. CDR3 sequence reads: CASSLVGAGVTGELFF. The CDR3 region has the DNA TGTGCCAGCAGCCTCGTAGGAGCGGGAGTTACCGGGGAGCTGTTTTTT.

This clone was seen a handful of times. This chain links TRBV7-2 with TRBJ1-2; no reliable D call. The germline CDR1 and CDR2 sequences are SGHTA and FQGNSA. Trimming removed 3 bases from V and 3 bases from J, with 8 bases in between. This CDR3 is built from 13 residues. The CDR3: CASSFGSYYGYTF. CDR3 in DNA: TGTGCCAGCAGCTTCGGGTCTTACTATGGCTACACCTTC.

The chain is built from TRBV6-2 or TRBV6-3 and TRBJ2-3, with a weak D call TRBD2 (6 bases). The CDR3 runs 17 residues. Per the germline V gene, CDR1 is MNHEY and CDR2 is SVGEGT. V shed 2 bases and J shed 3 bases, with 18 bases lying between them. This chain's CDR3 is CASSYRISGLTTDTQYF. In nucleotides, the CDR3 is TGTGCCAGCAGTTACAGAATTTCTGGACTAACTACAGATACGCAGTATTTT.

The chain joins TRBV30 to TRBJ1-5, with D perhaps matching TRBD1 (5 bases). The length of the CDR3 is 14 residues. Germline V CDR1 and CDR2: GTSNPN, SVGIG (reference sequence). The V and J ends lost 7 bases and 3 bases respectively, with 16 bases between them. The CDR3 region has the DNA TGTGCCTTGGTGACAGCAGGTCACAATCAGCCCCAGCATTTT. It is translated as CALVTAGHNQPQHF.

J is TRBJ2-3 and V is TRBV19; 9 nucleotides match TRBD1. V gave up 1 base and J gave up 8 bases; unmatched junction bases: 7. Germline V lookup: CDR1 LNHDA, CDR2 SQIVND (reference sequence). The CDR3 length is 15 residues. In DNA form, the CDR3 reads TGTGCCAGTAGTATAGGGGGACAGGGCCTTGGTACGCAGTATTTT. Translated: CASSIGGQGLGTQYF.

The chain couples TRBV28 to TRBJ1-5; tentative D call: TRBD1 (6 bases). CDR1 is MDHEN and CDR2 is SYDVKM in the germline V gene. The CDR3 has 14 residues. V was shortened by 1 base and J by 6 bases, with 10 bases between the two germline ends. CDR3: CASSLLGGSQPQHF. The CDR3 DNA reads TGTGCCAGCAGTTTATTAGGGGGTTCTCAGCCCCAGCATTTT.

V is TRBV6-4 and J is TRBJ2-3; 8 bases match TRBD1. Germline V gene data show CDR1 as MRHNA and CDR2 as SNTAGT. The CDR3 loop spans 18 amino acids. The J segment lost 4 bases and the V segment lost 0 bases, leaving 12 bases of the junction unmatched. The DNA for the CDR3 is TGTGCCAGCAGTGACTCGACCTGGACAGGGCTTCGCGCAGATACGCAGTATTTT. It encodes CASSDSTWTGLRADTQYF.

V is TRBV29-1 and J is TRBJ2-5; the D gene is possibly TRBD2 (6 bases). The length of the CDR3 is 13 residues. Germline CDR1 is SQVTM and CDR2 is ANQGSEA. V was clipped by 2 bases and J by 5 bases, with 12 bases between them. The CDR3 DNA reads TGCAGCGTTGAATTTGGGCTAGCGGAGACCCAGTACTTC. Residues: CSVEFGLAETQYF.

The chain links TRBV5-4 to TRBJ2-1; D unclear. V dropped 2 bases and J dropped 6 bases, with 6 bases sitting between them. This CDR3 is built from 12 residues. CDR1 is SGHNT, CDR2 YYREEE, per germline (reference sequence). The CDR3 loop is CASSFSSNEQFF. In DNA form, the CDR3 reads TGTGCCAGCAGCTTTAGTAGCAATGAGCAGTTCTTC. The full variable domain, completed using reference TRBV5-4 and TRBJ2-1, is ETGVTQSPTHLIKTRGQQVTLRCSSQSGHNTVSWYQQALGQGPQFIFQYYREEENGRGNFPPRFSGLQFPNYSSELNVNALELDDSALYLCASSFSSNEQFFGPGTRLTVL.

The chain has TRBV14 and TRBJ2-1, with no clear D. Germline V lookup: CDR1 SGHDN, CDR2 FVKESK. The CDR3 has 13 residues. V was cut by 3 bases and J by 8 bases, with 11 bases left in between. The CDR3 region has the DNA TGTGCCAGCAGCCAGGATAGCTTTGATGAGCAGTTCTTC. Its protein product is CASSQDSFDEQFF.

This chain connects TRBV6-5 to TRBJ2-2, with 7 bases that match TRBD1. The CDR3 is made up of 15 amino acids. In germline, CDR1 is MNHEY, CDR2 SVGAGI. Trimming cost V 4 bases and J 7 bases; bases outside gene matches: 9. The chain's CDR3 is CASSWETGMGGELFF. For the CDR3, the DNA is TGTGCCAGCAGTTGGGAGACAGGGATGGGCGGGGAGCTGTTTTTT.

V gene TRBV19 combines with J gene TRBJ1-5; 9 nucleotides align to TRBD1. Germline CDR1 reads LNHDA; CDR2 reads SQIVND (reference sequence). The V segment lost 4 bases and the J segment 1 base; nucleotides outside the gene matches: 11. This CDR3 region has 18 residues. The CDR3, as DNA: TGTGCCAGTAGTACCACCCGGGACAGGGCGGCAAGCAATCAGCCCCAGCATTTT. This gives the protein CASSTTRDRAASNQPQHF.

CDR3 DNA: TGTGCCAGCAGTGTACAGGCCGAGCAGTACTTC. It yields the protein CASSVQAEQYF. This chain uses TRBV2 with TRBJ2-7; D possibly corresponds to TRBD1 (5 bases). V was shortened by 4 bases and J by 6 bases, with 7 bases between the two germline ends. The CDR3 spans 11 residues. Germline V gives CDR1 SNHLY, CDR2 FYNNEI.

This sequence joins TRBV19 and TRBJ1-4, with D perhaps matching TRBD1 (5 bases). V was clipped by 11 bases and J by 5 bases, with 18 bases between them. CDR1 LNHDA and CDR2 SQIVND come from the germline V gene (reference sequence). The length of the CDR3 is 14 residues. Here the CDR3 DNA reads TGTGCCTCGCAAGAGGCAGGGAAGAATGAAAAACTGTTTTTT. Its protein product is CASQEAGKNEKLFF.

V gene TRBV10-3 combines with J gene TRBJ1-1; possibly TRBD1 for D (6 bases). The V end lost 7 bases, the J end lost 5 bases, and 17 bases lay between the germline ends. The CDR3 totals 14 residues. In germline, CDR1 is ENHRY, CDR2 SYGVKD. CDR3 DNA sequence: TGTGCCATCATCGCCTCCCTTGGACAGACTGAAGCTTTCTTT. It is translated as CAIIASLGQTEAFF.

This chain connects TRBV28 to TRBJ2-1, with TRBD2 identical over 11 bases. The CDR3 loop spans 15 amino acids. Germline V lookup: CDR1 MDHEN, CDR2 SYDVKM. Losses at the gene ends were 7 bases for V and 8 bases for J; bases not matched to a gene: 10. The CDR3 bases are TGTGCCAGCAAAATAGCGGGAGGGGTAGGCGATGAGCAGTTCTTC. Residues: CASKIAGGVGDEQFF.